The rows below give T cell receptor beta chains drawn from one sample of a study of OX40 agonist ivuxolimab in advanced cancers. Produced via immunoSEQ multiplex PCR; TCRdb's table is partial and in-frame only. The repertoire includes approximately 160,000 clones, around 94% of them detected once, and 0.3% to 0.35% sits in the top ten. The sequencing here drew on CD4+ or CD8+ T cells sorted from blood, taken in a trial of the OX40 agonist ivuxolimab. All receptors come from an adult with an advanced solid tumor such as melanoma, head and neck, liver or kidney cancer. The CDR3 runs from the conserved cysteine through the conserved F or W. Fields, in order: J gene, clone size, D gene, V gene, CDR3 DNA, CDR3 protein. A D gene is named only where the DNA matches it firmly. A clone size is listed for some rows: how often the clone was seen (once, few, many), or a class if it is expanded.

j_gene: TRBJ1-1
abundance: .
d_gene: .
v_gene: TRBV19
CDR3nt: TGTGCCAGTTCGGCGGTACAAAACACTGAAGCTTTCTTT
CDR3aa: CASSAVQNTEAFF

j_gene: TRBJ2-7
abundance: .
d_gene: .
v_gene: TRBV7-2
CDR3nt: TGTGCCAGCAGCTTAGCTTCAGGGTTTAACGACGAGCAGTACTTC
CDR3aa: CASSLASGFNDEQYF

j_gene: TRBJ2-1
abundance: .
d_gene: TRBD2
v_gene: TRBV13
CDR3nt: TGTGCCAGCAGCTTTCAGCCTAGCGGTAGGAATGAGCAGTTCTTC
CDR3aa: CASSFQPSGRNEQFF

j_gene: TRBJ1-2
abundance: .
d_gene: .
v_gene: TRBV5-4
CDR3nt: TGTGCCAGCAGCTTGGGGCAGGGTGATCGGTATGGCTACACCTTC
CDR3aa: CASSLGQGDRYGYTF

j_gene: TRBJ2-7
abundance: .
d_gene: TRBD2
v_gene: TRBV2
CDR3nt: TGTGCCAGCATCCTGCGGGGGACCTTCTCCTACGAGCAGTACTTC
CDR3aa: CASILRGTFSYEQYF

j_gene: TRBJ2-2
abundance: .
d_gene: .
v_gene: TRBV9
CDR3nt: TGTGCCAGCAGCGTAGGGGGGACCGGGAACACCGGGGAGCTGTTTTTT
CDR3aa: CASSVGGTGNTGELFF

j_gene: TRBJ2-1
abundance: .
d_gene: TRBD2
v_gene: TRBV6-4
CDR3nt: TGTGCCAGCAGTGCCCAAACCGGGACTAGCGAATTGAATGAGCAGTTCTTC
CDR3aa: CASSAQTGTSELNEQFF

j_gene: TRBJ2-7
abundance: .
d_gene: .
v_gene: TRBV29-1
CDR3nt: TGCAGCGTGGCGGGACAGTACTCCTACGAGCAGTACTTC
CDR3aa: CSVAGQYSYEQYF

j_gene: TRBJ2-1
abundance: .
d_gene: TRBD2
v_gene: TRBV5-1
CDR3nt: TGCGCCAGCAGTATTAGCGGGAGCAATGAGCAGTTCTTC
CDR3aa: CASSISGSNEQFF

j_gene: TRBJ1-6
abundance: .
d_gene: .
v_gene: TRBV6-1
CDR3nt: TGTGCCAGCAGCTCCACCATGGCCCATGATTCACCCCTCCACTTT
CDR3aa: CASSSTMAHDSPLHF

j_gene: TRBJ2-1
abundance: .
d_gene: .
v_gene: TRBV15
CDR3nt: TGTGCCACCAGCAGAGATTGGGCAGGGGCAGGCAATGAGCAGTTCTTC
CDR3aa: CATSRDWAGAGNEQFF

j_gene: TRBJ2-1
abundance: .
d_gene: .
v_gene: TRBV19
CDR3nt: TGTGCCAGTAGCTACATCGGGACCGACTACAATGAGCAGTTCTTC
CDR3aa: CASSYIGTDYNEQFF

j_gene: TRBJ1-2
abundance: .
d_gene: .
v_gene: TRBV28
CDR3nt: TGTGCCAGCAGTACCGGACGTAACTATGGCTACACCTTC
CDR3aa: CASSTGRNYGYTF

j_gene: TRBJ1-1
abundance: .
d_gene: TRBD1
v_gene: TRBV7-6
CDR3nt: TGTGCCAGCAGCTTGGGGACAGGGCCCACTGAAGCTTTCTTT
CDR3aa: CASSLGTGPTEAFF

j_gene: TRBJ1-1
abundance: .
d_gene: TRBD1
v_gene: TRBV7-8
CDR3nt: TGTGCCAGCAGCTTAGAGGGCAGGGGGTCAGCTTTCTTT
CDR3aa: CASSLEGRGSAFF

j_gene: TRBJ2-7
abundance: .
d_gene: .
v_gene: TRBV19
CDR3nt: TGTGCCAGTAGTATGAGGGGGTCGGACGAGCAGTACTTC
CDR3aa: CASSMRGSDEQYF

j_gene: TRBJ1-1
abundance: .
d_gene: .
v_gene: TRBV7-9
CDR3nt: TGTGCCAGCAGCGGATCGTTTTTTGCAGCTTTCTTT
CDR3aa: CASSGSFFAAFF

j_gene: TRBJ2-5
abundance: .
d_gene: TRBD2
v_gene: TRBV7-9
CDR3nt: TGTGCCAGCAGCTTCTCCAACCGGGGGAGGGAAGAGACCCAGTACTTC
CDR3aa: CASSFSNRGREETQYF

j_gene: TRBJ2-3
abundance: .
d_gene: .
v_gene: TRBV6-5
CDR3nt: TGTGCCAGCAGTTACTCGGGGGCCCCAGATACGCAGTATTTT
CDR3aa: CASSYSGAPDTQYF

j_gene: TRBJ2-1
abundance: .
d_gene: TRBD2
v_gene: TRBV18
CDR3nt: TGTGCCAGCTCACCAGGGACTAGCGGGAGCGGTGAGCAGTTCTTC
CDR3aa: CASSPGTSGSGEQFF

j_gene: TRBJ2-7
abundance: .
d_gene: .
v_gene: TRBV7-2
CDR3nt: TGTGCCAGCAGCTTAAGGGTACTCAGCGTCGAGCAGTACTTC
CDR3aa: CASSLRVLSVEQYF

j_gene: TRBJ1-5
abundance: .
d_gene: .
v_gene: TRBV7-2
CDR3nt: TGTGCCAGCAGCCCGGCGGATAATGCGGGTCAGCCCCAGCATTTT
CDR3aa: CASSPADNAGQPQHF

j_gene: TRBJ2-3
abundance: .
d_gene: TRBD1
v_gene: TRBV27
CDR3nt: TGTGCCAGCAGACCATACAGGGGTGTCGCAGATACGCAGTATTTT
CDR3aa: CASRPYRGVADTQYF

j_gene: TRBJ1-2
abundance: .
d_gene: .
v_gene: TRBV30
CDR3nt: TGTGCCTGGAGTGTTGATAGGGGCTATGGCTACACCTTC
CDR3aa: CAWSVDRGYGYTF

j_gene: TRBJ1-2
abundance: .
d_gene: .
v_gene: TRBV6-1
CDR3nt: TGTGCCAGCAGTGAAATTGAGGCGAGCTACACCTTC
CDR3aa: CASSEIEASYTF

j_gene: TRBJ1-1
abundance: .
d_gene: .
v_gene: TRBV11-3
CDR3nt: TGTGCCAGCAGCCCGAGCCGGGGTGATGGCACTGAAGCTTTCTTT
CDR3aa: CASSPSRGDGTEAFF

j_gene: TRBJ1-1
abundance: once
d_gene: TRBD1
v_gene: TRBV7-9
CDR3nt: TGTGCCAGCAGCAATAGTGACAGGGGGGGCACTGAAGCTTTCTTT
CDR3aa: CASSNSDRGGTEAFF

j_gene: TRBJ2-7
abundance: once
d_gene: .
v_gene: TRBV5-1
CDR3nt: TGCGCCAGCAGCCCGGGGCCGCTTGGGGAGCAGTACTTC
CDR3aa: CASSPGPLGEQYF

j_gene: TRBJ1-1
abundance: .
d_gene: .
v_gene: TRBV27
CDR3nt: TGTGCCAGCAGTTATCGGGGGGACACTGAAGCTTTCTTT
CDR3aa: CASSYRGDTEAFF